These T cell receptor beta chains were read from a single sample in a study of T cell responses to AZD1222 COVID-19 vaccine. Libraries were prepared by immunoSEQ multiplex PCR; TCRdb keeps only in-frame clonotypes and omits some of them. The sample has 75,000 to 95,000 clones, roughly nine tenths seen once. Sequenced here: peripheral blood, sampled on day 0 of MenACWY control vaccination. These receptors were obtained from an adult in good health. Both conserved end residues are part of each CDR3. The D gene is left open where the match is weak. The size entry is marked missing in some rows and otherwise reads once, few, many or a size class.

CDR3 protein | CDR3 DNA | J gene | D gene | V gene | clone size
CASSQDLRSQPQHF | TGCGCCAGCAGCCAAGATTTGAGGAGTCAGCCCCAGCATTTT | TRBJ1-5 | . | TRBV4-3 | .
CASSSERGGADTQYF | TGTGCCAGCAGCTCGGAGCGGGGGGGGGCAGATACGCAGTATTTT | TRBJ2-3 | TRBD2 | TRBV11-2 | .
CASSLGAGVTGELFF | TGTGCCAGCAGCTTGGGGGCAGGAGTCACCGGGGAGCTGTTTTTT | TRBJ2-2 | . | TRBV5-8 | .
CASTIGTYNQPQHF | TGTGCCAGTACCATCGGGACTTACAATCAGCCCCAGCATTTT | TRBJ1-5 | . | TRBV19 | .
CASSYSSAFWGNTIYF | TGTGCCAGCAGTTACTCGTCAGCGTTTTGGGGAAACACCATATATTTT | TRBJ1-3 | . | TRBV6-2/TRBV6-3 | .
CATSTGPYGYTF | TGTGCCACCAGCACAGGGCCCTATGGCTACACCTTC | TRBJ1-2 | . | TRBV24-1 | .
CATSDLSANYGYTF | TGTGCCACCAGTGATTTGTCGGCTAACTATGGCTACACCTTC | TRBJ1-2 | . | TRBV24-1 | .
CASSVGQGNQPQHF | TGTGCCAGCAGCGTAGGACAGGGGAATCAGCCCCAGCATTTT | TRBJ1-5 | TRBD1 | TRBV6-5 | .
CASSERGFGQSSGNTIYF | TGTGCCAGCAGTGAACGGGGATTCGGACAGTCCTCTGGAAACACCATATATTTT | TRBJ1-3 | . | TRBV6-1 | .
CASSAEGRDTQYF | TGCGCCAGCAGTGCTGAGGGTCGAGATACGCAGTATTTT | TRBJ2-3 | . | TRBV10-1 | once
CASSREGRGYEQYF | TGTGCCAGCTCCCGAGAGGGCAGGGGCTACGAGCAGTACTTC | TRBJ2-7 | . | TRBV18 | .
CASSQDTGSYNQPQHF | TGTGCCAGCAGCCAGGATACAGGGTCGTACAATCAGCCCCAGCATTTT | TRBJ1-5 | . | TRBV4-2 | .
CAWRFRDVVVF | TGTGCCTGGAGATTCCGGGACGTCGTGGTTTTT | TRBJ1-4 | . | TRBV30 | .
CASSLYGPPEAFF | TGTGCCAGCAGTTTATATGGCCCCCCTGAAGCTTTCTTT | TRBJ1-1 | . | TRBV28 | .
CASSSGQGAVQPQHF | TGTGCCAGCAGCTCGGGACAGGGGGCCGTTCAGCCCCAGCATTTT | TRBJ1-5 | TRBD1 | TRBV7-9 | .
CASGLALSATNEKLFF | TGTGCTAGTGGTTTGGCCTTATCAGCAACTAATGAAAAACTGTTTTTT | TRBJ1-4 | . | TRBV12-5 | once
CASSQAIGQGTYEQYF | TGTGCCAGCAGCCAAGCTATCGGACAGGGCACCTACGAGCAGTACTTC | TRBJ2-7 | TRBD1 | TRBV4-2 | .
CASSSVAGARGVEQFF | TGTGCCAGCAGCTCGGTAGCGGGGGCCCGCGGAGTTGAGCAGTTCTTC | TRBJ2-1 | TRBD2 | TRBV11-3 | .
CASSSIWTRGENSPLHF | TGTGCCAGCAGTTCGATTTGGACGAGGGGGGAGAATTCACCCCTCCACTTT | TRBJ1-6 | . | TRBV27 | .
CASSLSGGVGEQYF | TGCGCCAGCAGCTTGAGTGGCGGCGTAGGGGAGCAGTACTTC | TRBJ2-7 | . | TRBV5-1 | .
CASSRQPQETQYF | TGCGCCAGCAGTCGACAGCCCCAAGAGACCCAGTACTTC | TRBJ2-5 | . | TRBV5-1 | few
CASSETKDRGPTGELFF | TGTGCCAGCAGTGAAACTAAGGACAGGGGTCCCACCGGGGAGCTGTTTTTT | TRBJ2-2 | TRBD1 | TRBV2 | .
CSASRQASTDTQYF | TGCAGTGCTAGTCGGCAGGCTAGCACAGATACGCAGTATTTT | TRBJ2-3 | . | TRBV20-1 | .